The 32 T cell receptor beta chains below were found in one sample sequenced in a study of metastatic and nonmetastatic thyroid tumors. Thyroid surgery took place with no prior treatment in any patient. Using MiXCR, TCRdb reanalyzed the PCR reads. The sample shows around 4,500 clones, 30% to 40% of them seen only once. Sequenced input: adjacent normal tissue. Receptors originate from a male donor with papillary thyroid cancer or a benign thyroid nodule (not recorded which). Some clones in this sample may be carry-over from other donors' samples.

The chain carries TRBV20-1 and TRBJ2-7; 10 nucleotides align to TRBD2. The trim removed 3 bases at V and 4 bases at J, leaving 3 bases unmatched. Per germline, CDR1 DFQATT and CDR2 SNEGSKA (reference sequence). The CDR3 totals 13 residues. CDR3 protein: CSASPSGRYEQYF. For the CDR3, the DNA is TGCAGTGCTAGCCCTAGCGGGAGATACGAGCAGTACTTC.

The chain recombines TRBV4-2 with TRBJ2-1; TRBD1 agrees at 10 bases. The V gene end was trimmed by 4 bases and the J gene end by 6 bases; junction bases not matched to a gene: 9. This CDR3 is 16 amino acids long. The germline gives CDR1 LGHNA, CDR2 YNFKEQ. DNA for the CDR3: TGTGCCAGCAGCCTACCCGGGACAGGGGTAAGCAATGAGCAGTTCTTC. It yields the protein CASSLPGTGVSNEQFF.

By share, this clone counts as medium-sized. The V and J genes are TRBV20-1 and TRBJ2-7; D is possibly TRBD1 (6 bases). Germline CDR1 reads DFQATT; CDR2 reads SNEGSKA (reference sequence). The CDR3 has 14 residues. V was trimmed by 3 bases and J by 0 bases, leaving 12 bases between them. In DNA, the CDR3 is TGCAGTGCTAGCGCAGGGGATAGCTCCTACGAGCAGTACTTC. This encodes CSASAGDSSYEQYF.

This clone has just a few counts. The V call is TRBV5-1, the J call TRBJ2-7, with D possibly matching TRBD2 (5 bases). CDR1 is SGHRS, CDR2 YFSETQ, per germline. The CDR3 has 15 amino acids. The germline V and J ends were trimmed by 0 bases and 2 bases, with 12 bases remaining between them. CDR3 nucleotide sequence: TGCGCCAGCAGCTTGGAAGGGTTCGGGACCTACGAGCAGTACTTC. This translates into CASSLEGFGTYEQYF.

This clone was seen a handful of times. As DNA, the CDR3 is TGTGCCAGCAGTAATAGGGCAGGGGACGGCTACACCTTC. As protein: CASSNRAGDGYTF. This chain links TRBV2 with TRBJ1-2; weak D call: TRBD1 (6 bases). The V end lost 5 bases, the J end lost 8 bases, and 15 bases lay between the germline ends. Germline V lookup: CDR1 SNHLY, CDR2 FYNNEI. The CDR3 sequence is 13 residues long.

The chain links TRBV20-1 to TRBJ2-3; TRBD2 agrees at 7 bases. Trimming at V came to 6 bases and at J to 7 bases, leaving 7 bases not matched to a gene. Looked up from germline, CDR1 is DFQATT and CDR2 is SNEGSKA (reference sequence). CDR3 length: 12 amino acids. CDR3 protein: CSAQERGHTQYF. In DNA, the CDR3 is TGCAGTGCCCAAGAGCGGGGACATACGCAGTATTTT.

By frequency in the sample, this clone is medium-sized. The J gene is TRBJ2-1, the V gene TRBV24-1; TRBD2 aligns across 12 bases. The CDR3 extends over 16 amino acids. Germline CDR1 reads KGHDR; CDR2 reads SFDVKD. Trimming at V came to 3 bases and at J to 6 bases, leaving 5 bases not matched to a gene. The CDR3: CATSDPSGGVGNEQFF. CDR3 coding DNA: TGTGCCACCAGTGATCCTAGCGGGGGGGTCGGCAATGAGCAGTTCTTC.

This clone was seen a handful of times. This chain uses TRBV12-3 or TRBV12-4 with TRBJ2-1; the D is unclear. The CDR3 loop spans 14 amino acids. Trimming took 9 bases from V and 1 from J, leaving 13 bases between them. As DNA, the CDR3 is TGTGCCAGTCTTCGAGGTCTATCCTACAATGAGCAGTTCTTC. Translated, it gives CASLRGLSYNEQFF.

The V call is TRBV6-1, the J call TRBJ2-7, with 11 bases identical to TRBD2. The J segment lost 1 base and the V segment lost 6 bases, leaving 5 bases of the junction unmatched. From germline, CDR1 is MNHNS and CDR2 SASEGT. This CDR3 has 15 amino acids. The CDR3 coding sequence is TGTGCCAGCAGGGGGACTAGCGGAGTTTCCTACGAGCAGTACTTC. This gives the protein CASRGTSGVSYEQYF.

The gene calls are TRBV28 and TRBJ1-1, with D unresolved. Germline CDR1 and CDR2: MDHEN and SYDVKM. CDR3 length: 16 residues. Trimming removed 1 base at V and 0 bases at J, with 12 bases between. The DNA of the CDR3 is TGTGCCAGCAGTTTATACCCCCTGCCATTGAACACTGAAGCTTTCTTT. Protein product: CASSLYPLPLNTEAFF.

The chain uses TRBV20-1 and TRBJ2-1, with D uncertain. CDR3 length: 15 residues. V dropped 3 bases and J dropped 2 bases, with 14 bases sitting between them. Germline V lookup: CDR1 DFQATT, CDR2 SNEGSKA (reference sequence). This CDR3 is CSASSESPAYNEQFF. Here the CDR3 DNA reads TGCAGTGCTAGTTCTGAGAGCCCCGCCTACAATGAGCAGTTCTTC.

The genes are TRBV5-1 and TRBJ2-7, with 13 bases fitting TRBD2. In germline, CDR1 is SGHRS, CDR2 YFSETQ. The CDR3 spans 15 residues. The J segment lost 6 bases and the V segment lost 4 bases, leaving 7 bases of the junction unmatched. The CDR3 bases are TGCGCCAGCAGCACTAGCGGGGGGGCCTTAGGCGAGCAGTACTTC. Encoded protein: CASSTSGGALGEQYF.

This chain connects TRBV20-1 to TRBJ2-3, with 8 bases fitting TRBD2. The CDR3 is made up of 14 amino acids. The trim removed 6 bases at V and 6 bases at J, leaving 11 bases unmatched. Germline assignment: CDR1 DFQATT and CDR2 SNEGSKA (reference sequence). In DNA form, the CDR3 reads TGCAGTGCCCCCCGGGGGGGGGCGTTGGATACGCAGTATTTT. It encodes CSAPRGGALDTQYF.

The CDR3 here is CASSLSNPYKDDEQFF. The DNA of the CDR3 is TGTGCCAGCAGTTTATCGAACCCATATAAGGACGATGAGCAGTTCTTC. The rearrangement uses TRBV27 and TRBJ2-1; D gene ambiguous. The V gene lost 0 bases and the J gene lost 8 bases, with 17 bases spanning the gap. Germline loops: CDR1 MNHEY, CDR2 SMNVEV (reference sequence). The CDR3 covers 16 residues.

In the case of this clone: In this CDR3 the conserved last residue, phenylalanine or tryptophan, is missing, so a read error is likely. The DNA is left out, because the CDR3 cannot be placed on it with certainty; the CDR3 is given as TCRdb lists it. The chain combines TRBV28 with TRBJ1-1. The CDR3 length is 15 residues, termini included. The germline CDR1 and CDR2 sequences are MDHEN and SYDVKM. This CDR3 reads CASSLFRGGATEAFL.

This clone was counted between two and nine times. This chain links TRBV27 with TRBJ1-6, with a possible D match to TRBD1 (5 bases). V dropped 3 bases and J dropped 6 bases, with 15 bases sitting between them. The CDR3 extends over 16 amino acids. Germline assignment: CDR1 MNHEY and CDR2 SMNVEV (reference sequence). CDR3 DNA: TGTGCCAGCAGTTTTCGCTCCAGGGCGAGTAATTCACCCCTCCACTTT. It is translated as CASSFRSRASNSPLHF.

This clone was observed a few times. This chain uses TRBV2 with TRBJ1-5; D gene uncertain. The length of the CDR3 is 15 residues. V dropped 4 bases and J dropped 2 bases, with 12 bases sitting between them. Germline CDR1 and CDR2: SNHLY and FYNNEI. This CDR3 is CASSVTDMGNQPQHF. CDR3 DNA sequence: TGTGCCAGCAGTGTAACTGACATGGGCAATCAGCCCCAGCATTTT.

The sample holds a few counts of this clone. A junction end diverges from the germline sequence, so it may reflect a read error. The chain is built from TRBV7-8 and TRBJ2-7; the D is unclear. The CDR3 has 14 amino acids. Per the germline V gene, CDR1 is SGHVS and CDR2 is FQNEAQ. CDR3 coding DNA: TGTGCCAACAGCTTTTTGCGGACCTCCTACGAGCAGTACTTC. Amino acid sequence: CANSFLRTSYEQYF.

This clone was detected a few times. The chain joins TRBV2 to TRBJ2-3; TRBD2 might be the D (5 bases). Between the trimmed V and J ends, which lost 7 bases and 0 bases, there was a span of 14 bases. Germline CDR1 is SNHLY and CDR2 is FYNNEI. The CDR3 spans 15 residues. In DNA form, the CDR3 reads TGTGCCAGCATTCGGGATTTTGGAAGCACAGATACGCAGTATTTT. Amino acid sequence: CASIRDFGSTDTQYF.

The gene calls are TRBV6-1 and TRBJ1-2; no clear D gene. This CDR3 is built from 13 residues. V dropped 3 bases and J dropped 2 bases, with 7 bases sitting between them. Germline V lookup: CDR1 MNHNS, CDR2 SASEGT. CDR3 sequence (DNA): TGTGCCAGCAGTGACAGCAGAAACTATGGCTACACCTTC. It is translated as CASSDSRNYGYTF.

The genes are TRBV5-1 and TRBJ2-1; D might be TRBD2 (6 bases). Germline V gene sequence: CDR1 SGHRS, CDR2 YFSETQ. The CDR3 sequence is 13 residues long. Trimming pared 3 bases from V and 9 bases from J, leaving 13 bases between. The CDR3, as DNA: TGCGCCAGCAGCTGGGAGGTTGGTGGTGAGCAGTTCTTC. Its protein is CASSWEVGGEQFF.

This chain links TRBV20-1 with TRBJ2-1; the D gene is possibly TRBD2 (8 bases). Germline values: CDR1 DFQATT, CDR2 SNEGSKA (reference sequence). The CDR3 spans 17 residues. Trimming left V 6 bases short and J 7 bases short, with 28 bases between. The CDR3: CSAQGGLRAGVGNEQFF. For the CDR3, the DNA is TGCAGTGCCCAGGGGGGTCTCCGAGCGGGAGTGGGTAATGAGCAGTTCTTC.

The V and J genes are TRBV18 and TRBJ2-7, with TRBD2 matching over 14 bases. CDR1 and CDR2 from the germline V gene are KGHSH and LQKENI. Trimming at V came to 0 bases and at J to 1 base, leaving 2 bases not matched to a gene. CDR3 length: 17 amino acids. DNA for the CDR3: TGTGCCAGCTCACCACCGGGACTAGCGGGAGAATCCTACGAGCAGTACTTC. Encoded protein: CASSPPGLAGESYEQYF.

V usage is TRBV7-8 and J usage is TRBJ2-1; D remains unclear. CDR3 length: 15 residues. Germline V CDR1 and CDR2: SGHVS, FQNEAQ. Trimming removed 1 base at V and 3 bases at J, with 10 bases between. The CDR3 sequence is CASSLDYGDYNEQFF. The CDR3 DNA reads as TGTGCCAGCAGCTTAGATTATGGGGACTACAATGAGCAGTTCTTC.

The chain has TRBV11-2 and TRBJ2-1; D remains ambiguous. Germline V lookup: CDR1 SGHAT, CDR2 FQNNGV. V lost 3 bases to trimming and J lost 0 bases, with 12 bases between them. The CDR3 runs 16 residues. CDR3 nucleotides: TGTGCCAGCAGCTTTCGAGCTCCGAGCTCCTACAATGAGCAGTTCTTC. Protein sequence: CASSFRAPSSYNEQFF.

This sequence joins TRBV27 and TRBJ2-7, with no clear D. Germline values: CDR1 MNHEY, CDR2 SMNVEV (reference sequence). This CDR3 has 14 residues. V lost 6 bases, J lost 0 bases, and 12 bases lay in between. CDR3 nucleotide sequence: TGTGCCAGCAGACCCTATGAGACCTCCTACGAGCAGTACTTC. This encodes CASRPYETSYEQYF.

This chain links TRBV11-2 with TRBJ2-2; possibly TRBD2 for D (6 bases). The V end was cut by 10 bases, the J end by 1 base, with 16 bases between. The germline V gene encodes CDR1 SGHAT and CDR2 FQNNGV. The CDR3 is made up of 15 amino acids. CDR3 residues: CAIERGLMNTGELFF. In DNA, the CDR3 is TGTGCCATCGAACGGGGACTTATGAACACCGGGGAGCTGTTTTTT.

The chain carries TRBV27 and TRBJ2-7, with 7 bases aligning to TRBD1. The CDR3 contains 14 residues. The germline V gene encodes CDR1 MNHEY and CDR2 SMNVEV (reference sequence). The trim removed 2 bases at V and 1 base at J, leaving 2 bases unmatched. In DNA, the CDR3 is TGTGCCAGCAGTTTAGGGGACAGTTCCTACGAGCAGTACTTC. It encodes CASSLGDSSYEQYF.

The rearrangement links TRBV6-1 to TRBJ1-1, with D tentatively TRBD1 (6 bases). CDR1 is MNHNS, CDR2 SASEGT, per germline. The CDR3 totals 14 residues. Deletions cut 5 bases from V and 4 bases from J, with 14 bases between. The CDR3 coding sequence is TGTGCCAGCAGTTTGTCAGGGGCGAGCACTGAAGCTTTCTTT. This encodes CASSLSGASTEAFF.

The genes are TRBV6-2 or TRBV6-3 and TRBJ1-1; 7 bases are a match to TRBD1. The CDR3 contains 14 residues. J was trimmed by 0 bases and V by 2 bases; bases with no gene match: 0. From germline, CDR1 is MNHEY and CDR2 SVGEGT. This CDR3 is CASSYRGLNTEAFF. The DNA of the CDR3 is TGTGCCAGCAGTTACAGGGGGCTGAACACTGAAGCTTTCTTT.

This clone is large by share. The chain links TRBV11-1 to TRBJ2-1; D uncertain. V lost 3 bases and J lost 6, with 6 bases in between. The CDR3 loop spans 12 amino acids. Per germline, CDR1 SGHAT and CDR2 FQDESV (reference sequence). The CDR3 nucleotides read TGTGCCAGCAGCTTTTTCGGCAATGAGCAGTTCTTC. Translated: CASSFFGNEQFF.

The genes are TRBV19 and TRBJ1-1, with 9 bases aligning to TRBD1. The CDR3 runs 16 residues. V dropped 7 bases and J dropped 7; count of bases not matched to a gene: 16. Germline V lookup: CDR1 LNHDA, CDR2 SQIVND (reference sequence). The CDR3, as DNA: TGTGCCAGTACCAGATACCCGGGACAGGGAGTCAATGAAGCTTTCTTT. This translates into CASTRYPGQGVNEAFF.